This T cell receptor (beta chain) was observed in a study of T cell responses to AZD1222 COVID-19 vaccine (dated by TCRdb to 2020 to 2022). Notes on the research overall: AZD1222 recipients given second doses at about 4 weeks or at about 12 weeks were pooled, since spike-specific TCR depth and breadth were not found to differ between the two schedules. Trial participants were enrolled into age subgroups of 18-55, 56-69 and 70-plus years, which contained roughly 150, 30 and 60 TCR-sequenced participants, respectively. TCR sequencing covered 233 trial participants: some 210 given two doses of AZD1222 and 26 given two doses of MenACWY control vaccine.

Comments on this clone: No antigen is known for it. Within one base of it there is no much larger clone, and no base qualities were kept.

Points the paper makes about the study in general: Participants were mostly white British, with more females than males. The authors suggested clonal diversity may have been underestimated. The whole spike protein was spanned by vaccine-associated CD4 TCRs, and dominant responses were seen in regions 160-218 and 743-854. Only six or seven AZD1222 recipients were SARS-CoV-2 seropositive at baseline, limiting conclusions about previously exposed vaccinees. Spike-specific TCR breadth and depth rose significantly after two AZD1222 doses compared with day 0 and with MenACWY recipients. The 56-69-year group was small, and its depth increase did not reach significance, likely because of low power. No day 14 peak-response samples were available, so repertoires were characterized only after the peak T cell response. Epitopes outside the regions mutated in the B.1.351 and B.1.1.7 variants were reportedly recognized by nearly half of the unique spike-specific TCRs.

The CDR3 regions of human TCRbeta chains were analyzed by immunosequencing. For the original study's pipeline: Repertoire TCRs were checked for matches against a reference library of SARS-CoV-2-specific TCRs that had been generated using the MIRA antigen-specificity platform. Breadth meant the fraction of unique TCRs that were SARS-CoV-2-associated, whereas depth meant the fraction of total T cells that were SARS-CoV-2-associated. Each spike-specific TCR was assigned to its reactive spike region and to a CD4 or CD8 class using the MIRA data. Log10-transformed breadth and depth values were compared by one-way ANOVA with Sidak's multiple comparisons tests. TCRdb carries this immuneACCESS record with in-frame sequences only. Its versions omit some clonotypes, under half of them owing to an unresolved V gene in the studies checked, with the rest unexplained. The V and J calls and clone size are taken from that table; D and trimming were inferred from the DNA. The sample contains more than 100,000 clones, about 90% of them found a single time. The top ten hold roughly 20% of the sample.

CDR1 and CDR2, per the germline V gene, are MDHEN and SYDVKM. There are 14 amino acids in the CDR3, from cysteine to phenylalanine inclusive. Solely the CDR3 DNA is kept, with 42 bases framed from the first base. V loses 3 bases of germline sequence and J loses 2 bases, and the interval between the two ends is 11 bases. The sample's time point, from its label and the paper: baseline before first vaccination. Vaccinee samples were obtained from the UK trials COV001 and COV002, which included a single-blind randomized controlled phase 2/3 trial of AZD1222 (ChAdOx1 nCoV-19) in healthy adults. Trial participant PBMC samples were collected at day 0 and day 28 after the second dose for TCRbeta chain sequencing.

This clonotype was sampled from an adult in good health. Sample: peripheral blood, taken on day 0 of AZD1222 vaccination. The chain joins TRBV28 to TRBJ2-7; the D segment is perhaps TRBD1 or TRBD2, each sharing 5 matched bases. The CDR3 region: CASSLAGTAYEQYF. The nucleotides are TGTGCCAGCAGTTTGGCCGGGACCGCCTACGAGCAGTACTTC.